The text below deals with one TCR beta chain. Its matching antigen is unknown. CDR3 length: 9 residues. V was shortened by 3 bases and J by 14 bases, with 10 bases between the two germline ends. Germline CDR1 GTSNPN, CDR2 SVGIG (reference sequence). The sample comes from a study of shared clonotypes between healthy human individuals. General study points: For naive CD4 cells, roughly 5% of clonotypes were shared across a handful of donors.

Using immunoSEQ multiplex PCR, the repertoire was profiled, and TCRdb retains in-frame clones only, with some absent. This table holds approximately 98,000 clones, about 70% found once. Sequenced input: memory CD8+ T cells sorted from blood. Subset of the sample: CD45RO+ cells pooled with CCR7-negative TemRA cells. This TCR was sampled from a woman between 25 and 40 years old in good health. This chain uses TRBV30 with TRBJ1-1; D is unresolved. This chain's CDR3 is CAWRISAFF. As DNA, the CDR3 is TGTGCCTGGAGAATTTCAGCGTTCTTT.